This T cell receptor beta chain appears in the sequencing data of a study of T cells expressing NK-cell markers. Notes on this clonotype: The antigen remains undetermined.

The authors generated TCR beta cDNA through 5'RACE template switching with UMIs. From its re-call of the 5' RACE reads, TCRdb lists each CDR3 protein once, without DNA. Its listing shows more than 250,000 distinct CDR3 sequences. Points from the study as a whole: The HCMV specificity of the expanded NKG2C+ T cell clones stayed unresolved.

From germline, CDR1 is KGHDR and CDR2 SFDVKD. The CDR3 totals 13 residues. V is TRBV24-1 and J is TRBJ2-3. The sequence came from a man aged 18 to 30 in good health. Sample: blood T cells: a sorted CD56 or NKG2C T cell subset, CD4+ or CD8+ T cells, or bulk PBMC T cells (not recorded which). The CDR3: CATSESAIGTQYF.